The present entry profiles one TCR beta chain with its context. The data stem from a study of control samples from healthy donors and cancer patients. CDR3 size: 15 residues. V dropped 3 bases and J dropped 9; count of bases not matched to a gene: 11. Germline V lookup: CDR1 LNHDA, CDR2 SQIVND (reference sequence). Profiling relied on immunoSEQ multiplex PCR, and the TCRdb table lists in-frame clones only, not all of them. In the table there are about 98,000 clones, around 80% of which are singletons. The source material was blood. J is TRBJ1-5 and V is TRBV19; 7 bases line up with TRBD1. The sequence came from a woman aged 25 to 39 in good health. The chain's CDR3 is CASSIGDSPRMPQHF. CDR3 in DNA: TGTGCCAGTAGTATTGGGGACAGCCCCAGGATGCCCCAGCATTTT.